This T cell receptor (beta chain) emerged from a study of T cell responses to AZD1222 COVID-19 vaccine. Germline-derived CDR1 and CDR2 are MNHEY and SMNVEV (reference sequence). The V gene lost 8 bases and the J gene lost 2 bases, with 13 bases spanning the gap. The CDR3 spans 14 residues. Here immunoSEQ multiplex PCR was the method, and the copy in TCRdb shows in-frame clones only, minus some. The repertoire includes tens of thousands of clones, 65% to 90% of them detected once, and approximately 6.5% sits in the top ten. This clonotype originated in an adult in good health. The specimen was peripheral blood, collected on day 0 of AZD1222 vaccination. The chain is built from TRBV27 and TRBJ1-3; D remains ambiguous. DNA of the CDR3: TGTGCCAGCCGCCCGAATGCAGCTGGAAACACCATATATTTT. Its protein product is CASRPNAAGNTIYF.